This T cell receptor (beta chain) appears in the sequencing data of a study of STAT5B mutations in CD4+ large granular lymphocyte leukemia (dated by TCRdb to 2022 to 2024). Describing the broader study: Among the healthy controls, the CDR3 'QG' motif was associated with a particular HLA allele. The study compared the TCRbeta repertoires of patients with CD4+ T-cell large granular lymphocyte leukemia against those of healthy blood donors. Flow cytometry on FACSCanto II or FACSVerse showed that the purified fractions were more than 95% pure among lymphocytes.

What the work shows at the level of the full study, not this receptor alone: The main leukemic clonotypes were found to be private to each patient, although more than 20% of the main leukemic clonotypes were detected at low frequency in the non-leukemic repertoires of other patients. Enrichment of TRBV06-family usage was observed among the top patient clones (8/27) relative to healthy controls (2/35). The data were not HLA-matched, and the higher clonality in CD4+ T-LGLL than in CD8+ T-LGLL could be due to the relatively small sample size. Greater clonality appeared to be present in CD4-sorted patient repertoires than in healthy CD4+ repertoires, and the difference was retained after the putative leukemic clones were removed.

Between the V and J ends, shortened by 2 bases and 2 bases respectively, the junction contains 7 bases. Per the germline V gene, ENHRY is the CDR1 and SYGVKD is the CDR2. The CDR3 spans 13 residues, from the cysteine through the phenylalanine. The read is trimmed to its CDR3 DNA, 39 bases read in frame from base 1. The healthy controls were around 40 blood donors, and the buffy coats of these donors were supplied by the Finnish Red Cross blood service. All TCR-sequenced material derived from peripheral blood: patient blood samples and healthy donor buffy coats. Ficoll-Hypaque gradient centrifugation was used to isolate peripheral blood mononuclear cells. For the healthy controls, CD4+ cells were obtained from buffy coats by magnetic purification. The Gentra Puregene Cell and Tissue kit was used to extract genomic DNA, and a Qubit 2.0 fluorometer was used to measure the amount of genomic DNA. The immunoSEQ assay at survey resolution was applied to genomic DNA for sequencing of TCRbeta rearrangements. The authors' analysis ran thus. In the TCR sequencing data, the lowest productive clonotype frequency that could be detected was 2.59 x 10-5. Only productive TCRbeta rearrangements, defined as complete and in-frame sequences, were included in the analyses. Simpson clonality, calculated in the immunoSEQ Analyzer version 3.0, was used as the measure of sample clonality. Clones were binned by frequency as very rare, small, medium, large (1-20%) or hyperexpanded (>20%). Generation probabilities were estimated with OLGA 1.2.3, V-gene circos plots were made with VDJtools, specificities were looked up in VDJdb, and CDR3 motifs were identified with GLIPH. Imported from immuneACCESS, the table was reduced by TCRdb to in-frame sequences with V and J called. These copies leave out some clones; in studies compared against another copy, an unresolved V gene accounts for under half, and the cause of the remainder is not known. For V, J and clone size, that table is used; D and trimming come from the DNA. Across this sample there are about 31,000 clones, with about 80% seen only once. Jointly, the top ten make up about 6.6% of the sample.

Concerning this clone itself: Its cognate antigen has yet to be identified. No base quality values were provided; no much bigger clone lies one nucleotide off.

The clonotype originates from a human donor in good health. The sequence is built from TRBV10-3 and TRBJ2-7; no D gene can be assigned with confidence. The sequenced sample was CD4+ T cells from blood buffy coats. The encoded CDR3 is CAISENGPYEQYF. The nucleotide sequence reads as follows: TGTGCCATCAGTGAGAACGGACCCTACGAGCAGTACTTC.